This is a list of T cell receptor beta chains from one sample in a study of blood T cell repertoires in COVID-19. The table came from immunoSEQ multiplex PCR; TCRdb's copy has only in-frame clones and leaves some out. The repertoire consists of under 350,000 clones, with 80% to 90% occurring once and the leading ten covering approximately 10%. Sequencing was performed on peripheral blood. The receptors shown here come from a woman in her seventies with acute or convalescent COVID-19. Each CDR3 is given with its conserved first and last residue. The D gene is left open where the match is weak. Expanded clones get a size class; other rows say once, few or many, or leave the size out.

j_call: TRBJ2-1
cdr3_length: 14
clone_size: -
d_call: TRBD1
v_call: TRBV19
cdr3_nt: TGTGCCAGTCGGGGACAGGGGGGCAGCCGGGGAGAGTTCTTC
cdr3_aa: CASRGQGGSRGEFF

j_call: TRBJ1-6
cdr3_length: 15
clone_size: -
d_call: -
v_call: TRBV3-1/TRBV3-2
cdr3_nt: TGTGCCACCACCAACGAGGGTGGTAGCAGATCACCCCTCCACTTT
cdr3_aa: CATTNEGGSRSPLHF

j_call: TRBJ1-5
cdr3_length: 14
clone_size: -
d_call: -
v_call: TRBV18
cdr3_nt: TGTGCCAGCTCACCATCTCAGGTAAATCAGCCCCAGCATTTT
cdr3_aa: CASSPSQVNQPQHF

j_call: TRBJ1-5
cdr3_length: 15
clone_size: -
d_call: -
v_call: TRBV18
cdr3_nt: TGTGCCAGCTCACCGGCGCTACAGGGTCCCCATCCCCAGCATTTT
cdr3_aa: CASSPALQGPHPQHF

j_call: TRBJ1-1
cdr3_length: 13
clone_size: -
d_call: -
v_call: TRBV5-4
cdr3_nt: TGTGCCAGCAAAGGGAGGAGGAACCCTGAAGCTTTCTTT
cdr3_aa: CASKGRRNPEAFF

j_call: TRBJ2-7
cdr3_length: 14
clone_size: -
d_call: -
v_call: TRBV7-9
cdr3_nt: TGTGCCAGCAGCTTAGGCGCAGGCTCCTACGAGCAGTACTTC
cdr3_aa: CASSLGAGSYEQYF

j_call: TRBJ2-3
cdr3_length: 16
clone_size: -
d_call: TRBD2
v_call: TRBV7-8
cdr3_nt: TGTGCCAGCAGCTTGCAGGGACTAGCGGGAGCAGATACGCAGTATTTT
cdr3_aa: CASSLQGLAGADTQYF

j_call: TRBJ2-2
cdr3_length: 15
clone_size: -
d_call: TRBD1
v_call: TRBV24-1
cdr3_nt: TGTGCCACCAGTGTGACAGGGAGGAACACCGGGGAGCTGTTTTTT
cdr3_aa: CATSVTGRNTGELFF

j_call: TRBJ1-5
cdr3_length: 16
clone_size: -
d_call: -
v_call: TRBV4-1
cdr3_nt: TGCGCCAGCAGCCAAGGCGGCCTGAAAAGCAATCAGCCCCAGCATTTT
cdr3_aa: CASSQGGLKSNQPQHF

j_call: TRBJ2-7
cdr3_length: 13
clone_size: -
d_call: -
v_call: TRBV5-8
cdr3_nt: TGTGCCAGCAGCTTCGACCCCCCGGGCGAGCAGTACTTC
cdr3_aa: CASSFDPPGEQYF

j_call: TRBJ2-3
cdr3_length: 14
clone_size: few
d_call: -
v_call: TRBV7-3
cdr3_nt: TGTGCCAGCAGCTCGGGACTTGGCACAGATACGCAGTATTTT
cdr3_aa: CASSSGLGTDTQYF

j_call: TRBJ2-1
cdr3_length: 14
clone_size: few
d_call: -
v_call: TRBV7-9
cdr3_nt: TGTGCCAGCAGCCCCACCTTTGGGGGCCAGGGGCAGTTCTTC
cdr3_aa: CASSPTFGGQGQFF

j_call: TRBJ2-5
cdr3_length: 15
clone_size: -
d_call: -
v_call: TRBV5-6
cdr3_nt: TGTGCCAGCAGCTTGTGGGGGTGGAGGGAAGAGACCCAGTACTTC
cdr3_aa: CASSLWGWREETQYF

j_call: TRBJ2-3
cdr3_length: 16
clone_size: -
d_call: TRBD2
v_call: TRBV11-2
cdr3_nt: TGTGCCAGCAGCTTCGGACTAGCGGGGGCTACAGATACGCAGTATTTT
cdr3_aa: CASSFGLAGATDTQYF

j_call: TRBJ1-2
cdr3_length: 12
clone_size: -
d_call: -
v_call: TRBV30
cdr3_nt: TGTGCCTGGGCCCGGGATAACTATGGCTACACCTTC
cdr3_aa: CAWARDNYGYTF

j_call: TRBJ2-7
cdr3_length: 16
clone_size: -
d_call: -
v_call: TRBV6-5
cdr3_nt: TGTGCCAGCAGTTACCCCCTTGGGGGGGGGCAATACGAGCAGTACTTC
cdr3_aa: CASSYPLGGGQYEQYF

j_call: TRBJ2-3
cdr3_length: 15
clone_size: -
d_call: -
v_call: TRBV4-1
cdr3_nt: TGCGCCAGCAGCCAAGCGCGGGGGCGCACAGATACGCAGTATTTT
cdr3_aa: CASSQARGRTDTQYF

j_call: TRBJ1-1
cdr3_length: 15
clone_size: -
d_call: TRBD1
v_call: TRBV4-1
cdr3_nt: TGCGCCAGCAGCCACCGACAGGGCCCGGACACTGAAGCTTTCTTT
cdr3_aa: CASSHRQGPDTEAFF

j_call: TRBJ1-2
cdr3_length: 13
clone_size: -
d_call: TRBD1
v_call: TRBV19
cdr3_nt: TGTGCCAGTAGTATTAGCCAGGGGGATGGCTACACCTTC
cdr3_aa: CASSISQGDGYTF

j_call: TRBJ1-1
cdr3_length: 18
clone_size: few
d_call: -
v_call: TRBV7-6
cdr3_nt: TGTGCCAGCAGCTTACTGGCCCAGGGGAGGGGGGTTAACACTGAAGCTTTCTTT
cdr3_aa: CASSLLAQGRGVNTEAFF

j_call: TRBJ2-7
cdr3_length: 13
clone_size: few
d_call: -
v_call: TRBV24-1
cdr3_nt: TGTGCCACCAGTGATTCGAACGGCTACGAGCAGTACTTC
cdr3_aa: CATSDSNGYEQYF

j_call: TRBJ1-6
cdr3_length: 16
clone_size: -
d_call: -
v_call: TRBV5-5
cdr3_nt: TGTGCCAGCAGCTTGGGAGCAGGGGAAAGGAATTCACCCCTCCACTTT
cdr3_aa: CASSLGAGERNSPLHF

j_call: TRBJ1-2
cdr3_length: 15
clone_size: -
d_call: -
v_call: TRBV19
cdr3_nt: TGTGCCAGTATGCCACAGGGCCTTCAAGCGTGGGGCTACACCTTC
cdr3_aa: CASMPQGLQAWGYTF

j_call: TRBJ1-1
cdr3_length: 12
clone_size: -
d_call: TRBD1
v_call: TRBV9
cdr3_nt: TGTGCCAGCGGGCCGGGACAGGGGCGGGCTTTCTTT
cdr3_aa: CASGPGQGRAFF

j_call: TRBJ2-2
cdr3_length: 16
clone_size: -
d_call: TRBD1
v_call: TRBV6-2/TRBV6-3
cdr3_nt: TGTGCCAGCAGTGACGCCGGGACAGGGGACACCGGGGAGCTGTTTTTT
cdr3_aa: CASSDAGTGDTGELFF

j_call: TRBJ1-4
cdr3_length: 13
clone_size: once
d_call: -
v_call: TRBV6-2/TRBV6-3
cdr3_nt: TGTGCCAGCAGTTACTCGGAGGGCGGTCAACTGTTTTTT
cdr3_aa: CASSYSEGGQLFF

j_call: TRBJ2-2
cdr3_length: 15
clone_size: -
d_call: -
v_call: TRBV5-6
cdr3_nt: TGTGCCAGCACCACGACAGGGGAGGGGACCGGGGAGCTGTTTTTT
cdr3_aa: CASTTTGEGTGELFF

j_call: TRBJ1-2
cdr3_length: 13
clone_size: -
d_call: -
v_call: TRBV25-1
cdr3_nt: TGTGCCAGCAGGGGATCGGGGAACTATGGCTACACCTTC
cdr3_aa: CASRGSGNYGYTF

j_call: TRBJ2-5
cdr3_length: 15
clone_size: -
d_call: -
v_call: TRBV5-5
cdr3_nt: TGTGCCAGCAGATCGACGGGGGTAACCCAAGAGACCCAGTACTTC
cdr3_aa: CASRSTGVTQETQYF

j_call: TRBJ1-2
cdr3_length: 12
clone_size: -
d_call: -
v_call: TRBV30
cdr3_nt: TGTGCCTGGAGTGAGGGAAGGGGTGGCTACACCTTC
cdr3_aa: CAWSEGRGGYTF

j_call: TRBJ2-5
cdr3_length: 16
clone_size: -
d_call: -
v_call: TRBV6-5
cdr3_nt: TGTGCCAGCAGTTACTCGACTGGGTGGAACCAAGAGACCCAGTACTTC
cdr3_aa: CASSYSTGWNQETQYF

j_call: TRBJ2-7
cdr3_length: 14
clone_size: few
d_call: TRBD2
v_call: TRBV7-9
cdr3_nt: TGTGCCAGCAGCTTCGGGACTAGCGGCCACGAGCAGTACTTC
cdr3_aa: CASSFGTSGHEQYF

j_call: TRBJ2-3
cdr3_length: 15
clone_size: -
d_call: -
v_call: TRBV5-8
cdr3_nt: TGTGCCAGCAGCTTCGATTCAGGGTACCCAGATACGCAGTATTTT
cdr3_aa: CASSFDSGYPDTQYF

j_call: TRBJ2-1
cdr3_length: 14
clone_size: -
d_call: TRBD1
v_call: TRBV5-1
cdr3_nt: TGCGCCAGCAGCCAGGGACAGCTCGACAATGAGCAGTTCTTC
cdr3_aa: CASSQGQLDNEQFF

j_call: TRBJ2-7
cdr3_length: 14
clone_size: -
d_call: TRBD1
v_call: TRBV14
cdr3_nt: TGTGCCAGCAGCCAGGGACAGACCTCCTACGAGCAGTACTTC
cdr3_aa: CASSQGQTSYEQYF

j_call: TRBJ1-3
cdr3_length: 15
clone_size: -
d_call: -
v_call: TRBV3-1/TRBV3-2
cdr3_nt: TGTGCCAGCAGCCCCCGCGGCAGCTCTGGAAACACCATATATTTT
cdr3_aa: CASSPRGSSGNTIYF

j_call: TRBJ1-6
cdr3_length: 13
clone_size: -
d_call: -
v_call: TRBV6-6
cdr3_nt: TGTGCCAGCACCTATTCCCCGGGGTCACCCCTCCACTTT
cdr3_aa: CASTYSPGSPLHF

j_call: TRBJ1-2
cdr3_length: 16
clone_size: -
d_call: TRBD1
v_call: TRBV15
cdr3_nt: TGTGCCACCAGCAGGTATCGGGGACAGGGAAACTATGGCTACACCTTC
cdr3_aa: CATSRYRGQGNYGYTF

j_call: TRBJ2-1
cdr3_length: 13
clone_size: -
d_call: TRBD1
v_call: TRBV20-1
cdr3_nt: TGCAGTGCTAGTCGGGACAGTTACAATGAGCAGTTCTTC
cdr3_aa: CSASRDSYNEQFF

j_call: TRBJ1-6
cdr3_length: 17
clone_size: once
d_call: -
v_call: TRBV21-1
cdr3_nt: TGTGCCAGCAGCAAACCCCGGGACAGAACGAATAATTCACCCCTCCACTTT
cdr3_aa: CASSKPRDRTNNSPLHF

j_call: TRBJ1-4
cdr3_length: 13
clone_size: once
d_call: -
v_call: TRBV9
cdr3_nt: TGTGCCAGCAGCGTAGGTCGGGAAGGAAAACTGTTTTTT
cdr3_aa: CASSVGREGKLFF

j_call: TRBJ2-7
cdr3_length: 16
clone_size: -
d_call: -
v_call: TRBV6-6
cdr3_nt: TGTGCCAGCAGGGATGGCTTAACCAGGTATTCCTACGAGCAGTACTTC
cdr3_aa: CASRDGLTRYSYEQYF

j_call: TRBJ2-3
cdr3_length: 17
clone_size: -
d_call: TRBD2
v_call: TRBV4-2
cdr3_nt: TGTGCCAGCAGCCAAGAGGAGCGGGGGGGCCCGACAGATACGCAGTATTTT
cdr3_aa: CASSQEERGGPTDTQYF

j_call: TRBJ1-2
cdr3_length: 12
clone_size: -
d_call: -
v_call: TRBV11-2
cdr3_nt: TGTGCCAGCAGCGAGATAGGGAGGGGCTACACCTTC
cdr3_aa: CASSEIGRGYTF

j_call: TRBJ1-2
cdr3_length: 16
clone_size: -
d_call: TRBD1
v_call: TRBV30
cdr3_nt: TGTGCCTGGAGAGTACGGACAGGGGGTTTGAACTATGGCTACACCTTC
cdr3_aa: CAWRVRTGGLNYGYTF

j_call: TRBJ1-1
cdr3_length: 15
clone_size: -
d_call: -
v_call: TRBV7-2
cdr3_nt: TGTGCCAGCAGCTTAGGTTCGGGTTTGAGAACTGAAGCTTTCTTT
cdr3_aa: CASSLGSGLRTEAFF

j_call: TRBJ1-2
cdr3_length: 12
clone_size: -
d_call: -
v_call: TRBV18
cdr3_nt: TGTGCCAGCTCAACGGGTACGGATGGCTACACCTTC
cdr3_aa: CASSTGTDGYTF

j_call: TRBJ2-7
cdr3_length: 15
clone_size: few
d_call: TRBD1
v_call: TRBV5-1
cdr3_nt: TGCGCCAGCAGCACGACGACAGGGGTTACCTACGAGCAGTACTTC
cdr3_aa: CASSTTTGVTYEQYF

j_call: TRBJ2-3
cdr3_length: 15
clone_size: -
d_call: -
v_call: TRBV6-5
cdr3_nt: TGTGCCAGCAGTTACCACCCCGGGGGAGACTCGGCGCAGTATTTT
cdr3_aa: CASSYHPGGDSAQYF

j_call: TRBJ1-4
cdr3_length: 16
clone_size: once
d_call: -
v_call: TRBV4-1
cdr3_nt: TGCGCCAGCAGCCAACGGGGAGTTTGGACTAATGAAAAACTGTTTTTT
cdr3_aa: CASSQRGVWTNEKLFF

j_call: TRBJ2-2
cdr3_length: 16
clone_size: -
d_call: TRBD2
v_call: TRBV5-1
cdr3_nt: TGCGCCAGCAGCTTCTTAGCGGGGGCGAACACCGGGGAGCTGTTTTTT
cdr3_aa: CASSFLAGANTGELFF

j_call: TRBJ2-7
cdr3_length: 14
clone_size: -
d_call: TRBD2
v_call: TRBV6-5
cdr3_nt: TGTGCCAGCACCCAACGGGGGGGCTCTGGGGAGCAGTACTTC
cdr3_aa: CASTQRGGSGEQYF

j_call: TRBJ2-3
cdr3_length: 17
clone_size: -
d_call: TRBD2
v_call: TRBV5-1
cdr3_nt: TGCGCCAGCAGCTTAGGGGACGGAGGTCCCGGCGGGGGTACGCAGTATTTT
cdr3_aa: CASSLGDGGPGGGTQYF

j_call: TRBJ2-7
cdr3_length: 14
clone_size: -
d_call: -
v_call: TRBV2
cdr3_nt: TGTGCCAGCAGGGTACGAGGGAGAGGCTCCGAGCAGTACTTC
cdr3_aa: CASRVRGRGSEQYF